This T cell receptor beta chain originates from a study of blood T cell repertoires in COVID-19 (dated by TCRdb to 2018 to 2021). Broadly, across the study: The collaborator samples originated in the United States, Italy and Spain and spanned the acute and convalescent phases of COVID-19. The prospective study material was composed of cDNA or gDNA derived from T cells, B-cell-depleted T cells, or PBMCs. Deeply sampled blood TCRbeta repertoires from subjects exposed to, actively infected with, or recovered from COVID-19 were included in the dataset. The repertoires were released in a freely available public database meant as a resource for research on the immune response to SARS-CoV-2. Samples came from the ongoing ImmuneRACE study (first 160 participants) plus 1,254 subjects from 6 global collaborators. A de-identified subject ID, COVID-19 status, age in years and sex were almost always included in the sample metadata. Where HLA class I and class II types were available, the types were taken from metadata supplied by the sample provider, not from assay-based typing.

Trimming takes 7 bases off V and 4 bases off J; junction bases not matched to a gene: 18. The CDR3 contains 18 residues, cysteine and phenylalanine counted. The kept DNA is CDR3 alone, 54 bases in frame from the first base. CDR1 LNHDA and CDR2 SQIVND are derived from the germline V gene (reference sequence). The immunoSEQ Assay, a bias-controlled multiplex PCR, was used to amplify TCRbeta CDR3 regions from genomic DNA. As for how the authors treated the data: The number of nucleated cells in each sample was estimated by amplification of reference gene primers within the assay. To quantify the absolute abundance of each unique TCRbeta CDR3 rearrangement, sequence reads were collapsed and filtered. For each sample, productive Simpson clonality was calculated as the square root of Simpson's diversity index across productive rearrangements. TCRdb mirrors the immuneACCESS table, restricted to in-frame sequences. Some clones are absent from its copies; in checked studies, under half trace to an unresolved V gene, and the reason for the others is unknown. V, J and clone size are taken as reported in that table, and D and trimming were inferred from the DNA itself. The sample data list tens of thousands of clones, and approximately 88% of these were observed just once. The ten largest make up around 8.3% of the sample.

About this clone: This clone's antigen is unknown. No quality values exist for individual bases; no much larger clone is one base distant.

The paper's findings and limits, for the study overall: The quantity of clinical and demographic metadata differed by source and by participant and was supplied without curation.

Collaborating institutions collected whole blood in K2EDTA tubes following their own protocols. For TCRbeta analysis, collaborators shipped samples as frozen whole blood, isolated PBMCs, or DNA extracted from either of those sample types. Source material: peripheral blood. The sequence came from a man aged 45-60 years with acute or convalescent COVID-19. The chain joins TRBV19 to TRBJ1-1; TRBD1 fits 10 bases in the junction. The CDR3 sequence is CASKLGTGDALAVTEAFF. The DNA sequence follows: TGTGCCAGTAAACTGGGGACAGGGGACGCTTTGGCCGTCACTGAAGCTTTCTTT. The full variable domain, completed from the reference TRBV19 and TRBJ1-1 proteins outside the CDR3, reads DGGITQSPKYLFRKEGQNVTLSCEQNLNHDAMYWYRQDPGQGLRLIYYSQIVNDFQKGDIAEGYSVSREKKESFPLTVTSAQKNPTAFYLCASKLGTGDALAVTEAFFGQGTRLTVV.